These 27 T cell receptor beta chains were all obtained from the same sample, sequenced in a study of beta chain features in type 1 diabetes. The sequenced template was cDNA made from the entire isolated RNA. Sequencing used immunoSEQ multiplex PCR; TCRdb keeps in-frame clones, though not all of them. The repertoire holds around 500,000 clones, about an eighth seen once, with approximately 0.05% in the top ten. The sample consisted of naive CD4+ T cells from blood. The receptors shown here come from a woman aged 18 to 35 in good health.

The rearrangement links TRBV5-4 to TRBJ2-3; 8 bases line up with TRBD1. The CDR3 spans 14 residues. V dropped 6 bases and J dropped 1; count of bases not matched to a gene: 4. CDR1 is SGHNT and CDR2 is YYREEE in the germline V gene (reference sequence). For the CDR3, the DNA is TGTGCCAGCACCAAACAGGGGGGCACAGATACGCAGTATTTT. It yields the protein CASTKQGGTDTQYF.

This clone was counted only a few times. V gene TRBV7-9 combines with J gene TRBJ1-4, with D possibly matching TRBD1 (5 bases). The germline V and J ends were trimmed by 1 base and 6 bases, with 21 bases remaining between them. Germline assignment: CDR1 SEHNR and CDR2 FQNEAQ (reference sequence). The CDR3 extends over 18 amino acids. The CDR3 bases are TGTGCCAGCAGCTTAGTGGGTCAGGGCAGGGCGTTGGATGAAAAACTGTTTTTT. This gives the protein CASSLVGQGRALDEKLFF.

This clone was detected a few times. The chain couples TRBV19 to TRBJ2-5, with 9 bases that match TRBD1. V dropped 8 bases and J dropped 5; count of bases not matched to a gene: 12. CDR1 LNHDA and CDR2 SQIVND come from the germline V gene (reference sequence). The CDR3 spans 15 residues. CDR3 DNA: TGTGCCAGTCAGGGACAGGGCGCTGGAATGGAGACCCAGTACTTC. This sequence encodes CASQGQGAGMETQYF.

The J gene is TRBJ2-7, the V gene TRBV6-6; 8 positions agree with TRBD2. CDR3 length equals 13 residues. The V gene end was trimmed by 6 bases and the J gene end by 1 base; junction bases not matched to a gene: 2. The germline V gene encodes CDR1 MNHNY and CDR2 SVGAGI (reference sequence). DNA for the CDR3: TGTGCCAGCAGGGTAGCGGGATCCTACGAGCAGTACTTC. Its protein is CASRVAGSYEQYF.

The J gene is TRBJ2-4, the V gene TRBV2; D is perhaps TRBD1 or TRBD2 (5 bases each). Looked up from germline, CDR1 is SNHLY and CDR2 is FYNNEI. The CDR3 covers 15 residues. Deletions cut 9 bases from V and 6 bases from J, with 21 bases between. CDR3 bases: TGTGCCAGTCAACTTCAGGGATTGGGGGTAAACATTCAGTACTTC. This gives the protein CASQLQGLGVNIQYF.

The J gene is TRBJ2-7, the V gene TRBV25-1; 8 bases agree with TRBD1. The CDR3 totals 12 residues. Germline V CDR1 and CDR2: MGHDK, SYGVNS. The junction had 2 bases not matched to a gene; V was cut back by 8 bases and J by 2 bases. CDR3 in DNA: TGTGCCAGCCGGGGACAGGCCTACGAGCAGTACTTC. Translation gives CASRGQAYEQYF.

The gene calls are TRBV9 and TRBJ1-5; the D is unclear. The CDR3 spans 13 residues. V lost 0 bases and J lost 4, with 5 bases in between. Germline values: CDR1 SGDLS, CDR2 YYNGEE. This CDR3 is CASSVDVNQPQHF. CDR3 sequence (DNA): TGTGCCAGCAGCGTAGATGTAAATCAGCCCCAGCATTTT.

The chain uses TRBV7-9 and TRBJ1-2, with 9 bases that match TRBD1. J lost 2 bases, V lost 6 bases, and 7 bases had no gene match. This CDR3 comprises 15 residues. In germline, CDR1 is SEHNR, CDR2 FQNEAQ (reference sequence). As DNA, the CDR3 is TGTGCCAGCAGGAGGACAGGGGCAGAGAACTATGGCTACACCTTC. Translating gives CASRRTGAENYGYTF. Supplemented by reference TRBV7-9 and TRBJ1-2, the full variable domain reads DTGVSQNPRHKITKRGQNVTFRCDPISEHNRLYWYRQTLGQGPEFLTYFQNEAQLEKSRLLSDRFSAERPKGSFSTLEIQRTEQGDSAMYLCASRRTGAENYGYTFGSGTRLTVV.

The chain joins TRBV5-1 to TRBJ2-3; no reliable D call. This CDR3 has 15 residues. V was shortened by 4 bases and J by 0 bases, with 12 bases between the two germline ends. Germline V gene sequence: CDR1 SGHRS, CDR2 YFSETQ. CDR3 bases: TGCGCCAGCAGCCCTGAGTACACTAGCACAGATACGCAGTATTTT. Translation: CASSPEYTSTDTQYF.

This sequence joins TRBV28 and TRBJ1-1; D remains ambiguous. CDR3 length: 10 residues. CDR1 is MDHEN and CDR2 is SYDVKM in the germline V gene. Trimming stripped 4 bases from V and 7 bases from J, with 4 bases between. The chain's CDR3 is CASSSREAFF. Written as DNA, the CDR3 is TGTGCCAGCAGTTCCCGTGAAGCTTTCTTT. Supplemented by reference TRBV28 and TRBJ1-1, the full variable domain reads DVKVTQSSRYLVKRTGEKVFLECVQDMDHENMFWYRQDPGLGLRLIYFSYDVKMKEKGDIPEGYSVSREKKERFSLILESASTNQTSMYLCASSSREAFFGQGTRLTVV.

The chain recombines TRBV9 with TRBJ2-7, with no clear D. The V end lost 2 bases, the J end lost 6 bases, and 15 bases lay between the germline ends. Germline loops: CDR1 SGDLS, CDR2 YYNGEE. The CDR3 runs to 14 residues. The CDR3 sequence: CASSVGNLRTEQYF. The CDR3 bases are TGTGCCAGCAGCGTGGGGAACCTACGCACCGAGCAGTACTTC.

The table lists this clone with a few counts. The genes are TRBV19 and TRBJ2-1; D is possibly TRBD1 (6 bases). The CDR3 totals 13 residues. Germline loops: CDR1 LNHDA, CDR2 SQIVND (reference sequence). V was shortened by 7 bases and J by 1 base, with 8 bases between the two germline ends. CDR3 sequence (DNA): TGTGCCAGTAACAGGGCGTCCTACAATGAGCAGTTCTTC. Translation: CASNRASYNEQFF.

The rearrangement uses TRBV9 and TRBJ1-2; 8 nucleotides line up with TRBD1. Germline lookup yields CDR1 SGDLS and CDR2 YYNGEE. This CDR3 comprises 16 residues. V lost 2 bases, J lost 7 bases, and 13 bases stayed unmatched. CDR3 amino acids: CASSVLAETGERGYTF. CDR3 bases: TGTGCCAGCAGCGTTCTCGCCGAGACAGGGGAACGTGGCTACACCTTC.

The chain recombines TRBV6-6 with TRBJ1-3; perhaps TRBD1 as D (6 bases). The V gene's germline CDR1 is MNHNY and CDR2 SVGAGI (reference sequence). Trimming left V 2 bases short and J 11 bases short, with 16 bases between. CDR3 length equals 14 residues. This CDR3 is CASSYGPGAQSIYF. DNA for the CDR3: TGTGCCAGCAGTTACGGGCCAGGGGCTCAATCCATATATTTT.

The V and J genes are TRBV7-2 and TRBJ1-5; unclear D gene. Trimming removed 4 bases at V and 5 bases at J, with 12 bases between. The CDR3 spans 14 residues. Germline V gives CDR1 SGHTA, CDR2 FQGNSA. This CDR3 is CASSWRAVDQPQHF. CDR3 nucleotides: TGTGCCAGCAGCTGGAGGGCGGTTGATCAGCCCCAGCATTTT. The full variable domain, rest sourced from reference TRBV7-2 and TRBJ1-5, is GAGVSQSPSNKVTEKGKDVELRCDPISGHTALYWYRQSLGQGLEFLIYFQGNSAPDKSGLPSDRFSAERTGGSVSTLTIQRTQQEDSAVYLCASSWRAVDQPQHFGDGTRLSIL.

This clone occurred a few times. The rearrangement uses TRBV29-1 and TRBJ2-2; 7 bases are shared with TRBD1. The germline V gene encodes CDR1 SQVTM and CDR2 ANQGSEA. With V trimmed by 4 bases and J by 5 bases, 10 bases remained unmatched. The CDR3 runs to 15 residues. CDR3 protein: CSVGMWDSTTGELFF. CDR3 sequence (DNA): TGCAGCGTTGGAATGTGGGACAGCACTACCGGGGAGCTGTTTTTT.

This clone has just a few counts. V and J are TRBV2 and TRBJ2-7; D perhaps matches TRBD2 (5 bases). Trimming left V 4 bases short and J 3 bases short, with 7 bases between. Germline CDR1 reads SNHLY; CDR2 reads FYNNEI. This CDR3 contains 12 residues. DNA for the CDR3: TGTGCCAGCAGTGGAAGCGGCTACGAGCAGTACTTC. Amino acids: CASSGSGYEQYF.

This clone was seen a handful of times. V usage is TRBV9 and J usage is TRBJ2-3, with TRBD2 matching 7 bases. V lost 3 bases to trimming and J lost 2 bases; unmatched junction nucleotides: 6. The CDR3 contains 15 residues. Per the germline V gene, CDR1 is SGDLS and CDR2 is YYNGEE. CDR3 region: CASSGGSRVTDTQYF. In nucleotides, the CDR3 is TGTGCCAGCAGCGGCGGGAGTCGCGTCACAGATACGCAGTATTTT.

This clone was picked up a small number of times. V usage is TRBV27 and J usage is TRBJ2-3, with 7 bases fitting TRBD2. The CDR3 contains 14 residues. J gave up 2 bases and V 6 bases, and 5 bases lay outside the gene matches. Per the germline V gene, CDR1 is MNHEY and CDR2 is SMNVEV (reference sequence). CDR3 loop: CASSRLALTDTQYF. The CDR3 DNA sequence: TGTGCCAGCAGCCGACTAGCCCTCACAGATACGCAGTATTTT.

This clone was seen only a few times. The V and J genes are TRBV19 and TRBJ1-2; D is uncertain. There are 16 residues in the CDR3. The germline gives CDR1 LNHDA, CDR2 SQIVND (reference sequence). V lost 3 bases and J 2 bases, leaving 16 bases between the germline ends. CDR3 in amino acids: CASSMGRVNRNYGYTF. For the CDR3, the DNA is TGTGCCAGTAGTATGGGGAGAGTGAATCGGAACTATGGCTACACCTTC.

In this sample, this clone turned up a few times. The chain couples TRBV5-1 to TRBJ2-1; 7 bases fit TRBD2. V dropped 1 base and J dropped 6; count of bases not matched to a gene: 16. The CDR3 totals 18 residues. Per germline, CDR1 SGHRS and CDR2 YFSETQ. The CDR3 DNA is TGCGCCAGCAGCTTGAGGTGGACTCGCGCTACGGGAGGCAATGAGCAGTTCTTC. Translation gives CASSLRWTRATGGNEQFF. The variable domain in full, with the rest retrieved from reference TRBV5-1 and TRBJ2-1, is KAGVTQTPRYLIKTRGQQVTLSCSPISGHRSVSWYQQTPGQGLQFLFEYFSETQRNKGNFPGRFSGRQFSNSRSEMNVSTLELGDSALYLCASSLRWTRATGGNEQFFGPGTRLTVL.

This clone was found a few times. This rearrangement joins TRBV23-1 to TRBJ2-7; 8 positions agree with TRBD2. TRBV23-1 is an ORF, and what it does is uncertain. Germline trimming cut 4 bases from V and 0 bases from J; bases unmatched to any gene: 11. The CDR3 loop spans 17 amino acids. The CDR3 DNA follows: TGCGCCAGCAGTCCCCTCCTTTCCGGGACTAGCTCCTACGAGCAGTACGTC. Translated, it gives CASSPLLSGTSSYEQYV.

The chain joins TRBV23-1 to TRBJ2-3; the match to TRBD2 covers 14 bases. TRBV23-1 is reported as an ORF; its role is uncertain. This CDR3 region has 18 residues. The V and J ends lost 3 bases and 1 base, in that order; junction bases with no gene match: 6. CDR3 nucleotide sequence: TGCGCCAGCAGTCAGGAGGGACTAGCGGGAGCCGGCACAGATACGCAGTATTTT. Translating gives CASSQEGLAGAGTDTQYF.

V is TRBV6-1 and J is TRBJ2-5, with a weak D call TRBD1 (5 bases). Per germline, CDR1 MNHNS and CDR2 SASEGT. The ends were cut back, 0 bases at V and 1 base at J, with 9 bases in the middle. CDR3 size: 15 residues. CDR3 DNA: TGTGCCAGCAGTGAAGCGGCCAGGGCCCAAGAGACCCAGTACTTC. Translation: CASSEAARAQETQYF.

The chain is built from TRBV27 and TRBJ1-5, with a possible D match to TRBD1 (5 bases). The CDR3 is made up of 13 amino acids. CDR1 and CDR2 from the germline V gene are MNHEY and SMNVEV (reference sequence). Trimming pared 3 bases from V and 6 bases from J, leaving 9 bases between. The chain's CDR3 is CASSLRGIQPQHF. CDR3 nucleotide sequence: TGTGCCAGCAGTTTGAGGGGAATTCAGCCCCAGCATTTT.

The sample holds a few counts of this clone. This same CDR3 is encoded by further DNA sequences in the sample. V gene TRBV7-9 combines with J gene TRBJ1-1; D may be TRBD1 (5 bases). The CDR3 runs 14 residues. Looked up from germline, CDR1 is SEHNR and CDR2 is FQNEAQ (reference sequence). The V and J ends lost 2 bases and 0 bases respectively, with 7 bases between them. Written as DNA, the CDR3 is TGTGCCAGCAGCTTAAAGGGGTTGAACACTGAAGCTTTCTTT. It yields the protein CASSLKGLNTEAFF.

This clone was counted a few times. This CDR3 is CASGLAGAKNIQYF. CDR3 in DNA: TGTGCCAGTGGACTAGCTGGAGCCAAAAACATTCAGTACTTC. The chain joins TRBV6-6 to TRBJ2-4; the match to TRBD2 covers 8 bases. This CDR3 has 14 amino acids. The germline V gene has CDR1 MNHNY and CDR2 SVGAGI (reference sequence). V shed 9 bases and J 0 bases; nucleotides not matched to a gene: 4.